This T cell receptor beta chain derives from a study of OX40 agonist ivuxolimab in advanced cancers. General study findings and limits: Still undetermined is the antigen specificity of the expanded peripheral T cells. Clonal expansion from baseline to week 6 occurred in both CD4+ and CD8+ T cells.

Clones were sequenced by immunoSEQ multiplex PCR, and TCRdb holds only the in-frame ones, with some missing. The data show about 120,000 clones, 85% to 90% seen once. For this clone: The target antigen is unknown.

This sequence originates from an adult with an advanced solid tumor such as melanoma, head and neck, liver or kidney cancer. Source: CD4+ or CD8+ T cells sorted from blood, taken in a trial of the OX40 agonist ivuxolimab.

Here the CDR3 reads CASGNSNQPQHF. The DNA for the CDR3 is TGTGCCAGTGGGAATAGCAATCAGCCCCAGCATTTT. V gene TRBV7-9 combines with J gene TRBJ1-5; no clear D. The V gene's germline CDR1 is SEHNR and CDR2 FQNEAQ (reference sequence). There are 12 residues in the CDR3. Trimming left V 9 bases short and J 0 bases short, with 6 bases between.